A selection of T cell receptor beta chains follows, all from one sample in a study of OX40 agonist ivuxolimab in advanced cancers. The method was immunoSEQ multiplex PCR; TCRdb's version includes in-frame clones alone and lacks a portion of them. This table holds more than 75,000 clones, 84% found once. The sequences come from CD4+ or CD8+ T cells sorted from blood, collected in a trial of the OX40 agonist ivuxolimab. The receptors were sampled from an adult with an advanced solid tumor such as melanoma, head and neck, liver or kidney cancer. CDR3s include the opening cysteine and the closing phenylalanine or tryptophan. Fields, in order: clone size, V gene, D gene, J gene, CDR3 DNA, CDR3 protein. A D gene is named only where the DNA matches it firmly. Some rows mark clone size as missing; the rest say once, few, many or name a class of expanded clone.

>-|TRBV15|-|TRBJ1-2
TGTGCCACCAGCAGAGACCAGGGGTGGAATGGCTACACCTTC
CATSRDQGWNGYTF
>-|TRBV27|-|TRBJ1-5
TGTGCCAGCAGTTTAGGCGGTTCACAGCCCCAGCATTTT
CASSLGGSQPQHF
>-|TRBV5-6|TRBD2|TRBJ2-1
TGTGCCAGCAGCTATTTGACTAGCGGGGGGGCCCGGTCCTACAATGAGCAGTTCTTC
CASSYLTSGGARSYNEQFF
>-|TRBV7-9|-|TRBJ1-2
TGTGCCAGCAGTTATACAGGGTTAGGGCACTATGGCTACACCTTC
CASSYTGLGHYGYTF
>-|TRBV6-1|-|TRBJ1-5
TGTGCCAGCAGTGGGCATCAGCCCCAGCATTTT
CASSGHQPQHF
>-|TRBV18|-|TRBJ2-6
TGTGCCAGCTCACCTCTTTCTCTCGGGGCCAACGTCCTGACTTTC
CASSPLSLGANVLTF
>-|TRBV27|-|TRBJ1-4
TGTGCCAGCAGTCGCTCGGGGGGCGCCGAAAAACTGTTTTTT
CASSRSGGAEKLFF
>once|TRBV12-5|-|TRBJ2-3
TGTGCTAGTTCCACTGGCTCACGCACAGATACGCAGTATTTT
CASSTGSRTDTQYF
>-|TRBV19|-|TRBJ2-6
TGTGCCAGTAGTATAACGGTTCCCTCTGGGGCCAACGTCCTGACTTTC
CASSITVPSGANVLTF
>-|TRBV10-1|TRBD2|TRBJ2-1
TGCGCCAGCAGTGAGACCGTTCCGGGACTAGCGGGAATTGAGCAGTTCTTC
CASSETVPGLAGIEQFF
>-|TRBV7-9|-|TRBJ2-3
TGTGCCAGCACCCTCCCCGTCGCTTTTACTAGCACAGATACGCAGTATTTT
CASTLPVAFTSTDTQYF